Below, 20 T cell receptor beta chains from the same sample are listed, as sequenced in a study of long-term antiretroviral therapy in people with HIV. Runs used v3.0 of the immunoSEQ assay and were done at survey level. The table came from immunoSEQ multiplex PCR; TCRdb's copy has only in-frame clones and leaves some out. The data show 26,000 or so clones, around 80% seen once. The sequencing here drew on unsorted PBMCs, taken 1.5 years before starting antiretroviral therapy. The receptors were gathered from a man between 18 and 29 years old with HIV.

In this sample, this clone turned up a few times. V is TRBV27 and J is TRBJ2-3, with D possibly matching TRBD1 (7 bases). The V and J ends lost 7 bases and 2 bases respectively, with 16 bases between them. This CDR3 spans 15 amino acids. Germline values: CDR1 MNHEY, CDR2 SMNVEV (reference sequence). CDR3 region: CASTLEGQSTDTQYF. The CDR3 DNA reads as TGTGCCAGCACCCTGGAGGGACAGTCCACAGATACGCAGTATTTT.

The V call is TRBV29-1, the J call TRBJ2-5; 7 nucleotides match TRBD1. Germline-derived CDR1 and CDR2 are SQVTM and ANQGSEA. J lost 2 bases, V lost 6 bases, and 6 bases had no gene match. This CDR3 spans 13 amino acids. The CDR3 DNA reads TGCAGCGTGAGCCCGGGACAGCAAGAGACCCAGTACTTC. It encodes CSVSPGQQETQYF.

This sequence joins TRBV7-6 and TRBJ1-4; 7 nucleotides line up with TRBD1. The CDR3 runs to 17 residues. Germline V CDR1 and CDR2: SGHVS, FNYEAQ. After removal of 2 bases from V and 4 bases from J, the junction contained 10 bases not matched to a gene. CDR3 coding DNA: TGTGCCAGCAGCTTAACCTGGTCTACAGGGGTTAATGAAAAACTGTTTTTT. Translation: CASSLTWSTGVNEKLFF.

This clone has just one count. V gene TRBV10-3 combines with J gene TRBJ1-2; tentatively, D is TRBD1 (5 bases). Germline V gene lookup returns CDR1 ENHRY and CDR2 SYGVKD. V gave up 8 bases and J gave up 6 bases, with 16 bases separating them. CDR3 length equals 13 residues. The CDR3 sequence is CAIFEPGGDGYTF. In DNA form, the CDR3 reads TGTGCCATCTTTGAACCCGGGGGGGATGGCTACACCTTC.

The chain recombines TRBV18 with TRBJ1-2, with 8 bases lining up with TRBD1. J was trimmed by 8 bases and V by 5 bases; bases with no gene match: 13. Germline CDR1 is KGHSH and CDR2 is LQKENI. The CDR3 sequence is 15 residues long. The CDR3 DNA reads TGTGCCAGCTCAAGCTACTATGGACAGGGAGAGGGCTACACCTTC. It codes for CASSSYYGQGEGYTF. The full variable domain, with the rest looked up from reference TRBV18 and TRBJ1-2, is NAGVMQNPRHLVRRRGQEARLRCSPMKGHSHVYWYRQLPEEGLKFMVYLQKENIIDESGMPKERFSAEFPKEGPSILRIQQVVRGDSAAYFCASSSYYGQGEGYTFGSGTRLTVV.

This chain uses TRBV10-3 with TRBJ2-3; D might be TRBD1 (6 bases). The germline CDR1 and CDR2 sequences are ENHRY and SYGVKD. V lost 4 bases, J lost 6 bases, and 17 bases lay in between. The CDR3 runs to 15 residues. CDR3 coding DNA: TGTGCCATCAGTGGAACGACAGGTAGTGTGGATACGCAGTATTTT. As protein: CAISGTTGSVDTQYF.

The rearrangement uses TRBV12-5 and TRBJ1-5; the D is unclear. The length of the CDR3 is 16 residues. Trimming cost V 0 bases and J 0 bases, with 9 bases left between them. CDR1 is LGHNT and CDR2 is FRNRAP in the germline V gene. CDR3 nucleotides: TGTGCTAGTGGTTTGGTACTGGGTAATAGCAATCAGCCCCAGCATTTT. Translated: CASGLVLGNSNQPQHF.

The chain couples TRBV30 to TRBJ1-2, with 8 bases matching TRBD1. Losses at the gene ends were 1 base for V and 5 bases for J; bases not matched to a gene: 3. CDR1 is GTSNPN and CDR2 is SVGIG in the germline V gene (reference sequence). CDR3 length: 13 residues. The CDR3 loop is CAWSETGVYGYTF. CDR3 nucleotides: TGTGCCTGGAGTGAGACAGGGGTATATGGCTACACCTTC.

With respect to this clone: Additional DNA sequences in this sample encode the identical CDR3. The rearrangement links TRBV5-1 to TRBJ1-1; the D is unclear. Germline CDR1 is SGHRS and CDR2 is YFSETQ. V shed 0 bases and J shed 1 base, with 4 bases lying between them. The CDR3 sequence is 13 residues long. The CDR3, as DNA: TGCGCCAGCAGCTTGGGGGGGAACACTGAAGCTTTCTTT. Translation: CASSLGGNTEAFF.

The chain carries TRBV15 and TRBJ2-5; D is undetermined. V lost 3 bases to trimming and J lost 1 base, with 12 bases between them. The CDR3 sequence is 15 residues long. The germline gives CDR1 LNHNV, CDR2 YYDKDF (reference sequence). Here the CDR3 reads CATSRARSSQETQYF. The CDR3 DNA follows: TGTGCCACCAGCAGGGCTCGATCGAGCCAAGAGACCCAGTACTTC.

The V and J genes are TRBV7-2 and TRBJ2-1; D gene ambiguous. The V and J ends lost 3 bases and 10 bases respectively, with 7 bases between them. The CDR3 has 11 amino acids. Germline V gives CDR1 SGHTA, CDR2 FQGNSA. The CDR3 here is CASSFSNEQFF. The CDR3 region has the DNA TGTGCCAGCAGCTTTTCAAACGAGCAGTTCTTC.

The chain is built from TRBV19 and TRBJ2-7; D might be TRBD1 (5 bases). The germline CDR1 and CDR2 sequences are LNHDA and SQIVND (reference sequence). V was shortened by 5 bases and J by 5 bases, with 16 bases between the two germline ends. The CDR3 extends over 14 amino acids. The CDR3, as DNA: TGTGCCAGTAGTTCCCAGGGCACTGTCGACGAGCAGTACTTC. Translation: CASSSQGTVDEQYF.

CDR3 loop: CAISPGEGYTF. CDR3 nucleotides: TGTGCCATCAGCCCCGGGGAAGGCTACACCTTC. The chain employs TRBV10-3 and TRBJ1-2; D is ambiguous. The CDR3 spans 11 residues. Germline lookup yields CDR1 ENHRY and CDR2 SYGVKD. Trimming left V 6 bases short and J 8 bases short, with 10 bases between.

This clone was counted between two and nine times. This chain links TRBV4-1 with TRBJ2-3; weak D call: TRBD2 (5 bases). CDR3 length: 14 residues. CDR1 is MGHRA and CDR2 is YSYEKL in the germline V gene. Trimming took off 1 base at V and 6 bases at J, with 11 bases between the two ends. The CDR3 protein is CASSQGTSKDTQYF. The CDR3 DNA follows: TGCGCCAGCAGCCAAGGGACTTCCAAGGATACGCAGTATTTT.

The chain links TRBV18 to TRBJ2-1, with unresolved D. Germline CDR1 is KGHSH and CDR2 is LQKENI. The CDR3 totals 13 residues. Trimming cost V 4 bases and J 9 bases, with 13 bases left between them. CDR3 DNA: TGTGCCAGCTCACGATTAGAGGACGCTGAGCAGTTCTTC. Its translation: CASSRLEDAEQFF.

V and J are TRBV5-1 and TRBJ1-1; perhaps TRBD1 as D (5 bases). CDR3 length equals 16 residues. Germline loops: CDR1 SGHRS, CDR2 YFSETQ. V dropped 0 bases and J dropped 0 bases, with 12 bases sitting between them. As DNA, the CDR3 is TGCGCCAGCAGCTTGGCTATTACAGGAATGAACACTGAAGCTTTCTTT. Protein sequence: CASSLAITGMNTEAFF.

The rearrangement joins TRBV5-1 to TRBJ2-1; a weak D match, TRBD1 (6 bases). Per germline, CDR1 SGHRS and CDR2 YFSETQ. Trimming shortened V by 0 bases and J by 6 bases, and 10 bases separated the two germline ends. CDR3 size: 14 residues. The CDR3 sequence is CASSLVGRGNEQFF. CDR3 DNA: TGCGCCAGCAGCTTGGTGGGCAGGGGCAATGAGCAGTTCTTC.

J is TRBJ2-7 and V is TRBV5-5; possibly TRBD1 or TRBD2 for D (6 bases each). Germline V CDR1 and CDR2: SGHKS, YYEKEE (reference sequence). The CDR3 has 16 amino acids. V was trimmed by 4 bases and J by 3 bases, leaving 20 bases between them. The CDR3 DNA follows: TGTGCCAGCAGCCGGGACGGGTACGGGGGCAACTACGAGCAGTACTTC. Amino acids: CASSRDGYGGNYEQYF.

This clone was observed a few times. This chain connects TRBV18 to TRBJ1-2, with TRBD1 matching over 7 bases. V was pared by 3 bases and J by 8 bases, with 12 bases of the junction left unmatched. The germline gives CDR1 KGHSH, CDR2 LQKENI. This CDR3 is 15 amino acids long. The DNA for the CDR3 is TGTGCCAGCTCACCCGGACAGGATAGAGTCTTAGGCTACACCTTC. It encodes CASSPGQDRVLGYTF.

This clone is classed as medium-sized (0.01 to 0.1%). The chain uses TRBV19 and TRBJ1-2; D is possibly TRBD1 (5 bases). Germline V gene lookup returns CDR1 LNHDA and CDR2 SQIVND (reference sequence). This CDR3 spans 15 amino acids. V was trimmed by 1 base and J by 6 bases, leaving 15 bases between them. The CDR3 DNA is TGTGCCAGTAGTATAGCTTGGGGCGACGGGAATGGCTACACCTTC. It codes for CASSIAWGDGNGYTF.